This T cell receptor beta chain was sequenced during a study of regulatory T cells in long-lasting Graves disease. Regarding time point: persistent/refractory GD, antithyroid drugs over 5 years with positive TRAb. RNA isolated from PBMCs was used to make the TCR library. Patients all came to the study from an endocrinology department in Xi'an, China. Collection of peripheral blood (around 10 milliliters) was done using EDTA tubes. This clonotype was observed many times. The target antigen is unknown. For TCR beta, libraries came from iRepertoire HTBI primers and Arm-PCR of CDR3 regions. TCRdb re-called the multiplex PCR reads through MiXCR, storing one row per CDR3 protein. The data contain about 310,000 distinct CDR3 sequences, 20% to 25% of them singletons. The germline V and J ends were trimmed by 2 bases and 8 bases, with 9 bases remaining between them. The CDR3 totals 14 residues. Germline values: CDR1 KGHDR, CDR2 SFDVKD.

Study-level results: TRBV28 was favored in persistent disease, as were TRBJ1-2 and TRBJ2-5. Persistent Graves' patients showed a TCR diversity that was lower than that of newly diagnosed ones.

The receptor's source is a female donor with Graves disease. The material sequenced was peripheral blood mononuclear cells (PBMCs), taken when the disease was refractory, from a patient treated with antithyroid drugs. The rearrangement joins TRBV24-1 to TRBJ1-6, with D maybe TRBD1 (6 bases). The CDR3 spells CATSDWGAHSPLHF. DNA of the CDR3: TGTGCCACCAGTGATTGGGGGGCTCATTCACCCCTCCACTTT.